Presented here are 7 T cell receptor beta chains from one specimen sequenced in a study of shared clonotypes between healthy human individuals. TCRdb's table, derived via immunoSEQ multiplex PCR, lists solely in-frame clones and lacks some. The profile shows roughly 330,000 clones, over 65% of them singletons. Sequencing used memory CD4+ T cells sorted from blood. The subset: CD45RA-negative fraction. The source of these receptors is a man in his thirties or forties in good health.

The chain links TRBV5-5 to TRBJ1-1; D perhaps matches TRBD1 (6 bases). The CDR3 is made up of 16 amino acids. Trimming stripped 6 bases from V and 5 bases from J, with 23 bases between. Germline assignment: CDR1 SGHKS and CDR2 YYEKEE (reference sequence). The CDR3 region has the DNA TGTGCCAGCAAGACAACCTCAGTGGTCCAGGGGACTGAAGCTTTCTTT. It codes for CASKTTSVVQGTEAFF.

This chain uses TRBV7-9 with TRBJ2-6; the D is unclear. CDR1 is SEHNR, CDR2 FQNEAQ, per germline (reference sequence). The V gene lost 6 bases and the J gene lost 2 bases, with 8 bases spanning the gap. The CDR3 is 14 amino acids. The DNA for the CDR3 is TGTGCCAGCAGGAGGACCGCTGGGGCCAACGTCCTGACTTTC. It encodes CASRRTAGANVLTF.

The V call is TRBV6-6, the J call TRBJ1-5; perhaps TRBD1 as D (6 bases). The CDR3 runs to 14 residues. Trimming removed 6 bases from V and 3 bases from J, with 12 bases in between. Germline V gene sequence: CDR1 MNHNY, CDR2 SVGAGI (reference sequence). CDR3 residues: CASRTYRDNQPQHF. The CDR3 region has the DNA TGTGCCAGCAGAACCTACAGGGACAATCAGCCCCAGCATTTT.

Many counts were recorded for this clone. Different DNA sequences within this sample yield the same CDR3. The V call is TRBV7-2, the J call TRBJ2-3; TRBD2 agrees at 12 bases. In germline, CDR1 is SGHTA, CDR2 FQGNSA. This CDR3 has 14 residues. The ends lost 3 bases at V and 5 bases at J; junction bases unmatched: 0. CDR3 bases: TGTGCCAGCAGCTTGGGACTAGCGGGAGATACGCAGTATTTT. It encodes CASSLGLAGDTQYF.

This chain uses TRBV30 with TRBJ2-7; TRBD2 is a possible D gene (5 bases). Trimming shortened V by 4 bases and J by 5 bases, and 9 bases separated the two germline ends. Germline V lookup: CDR1 GTSNPN, CDR2 SVGIG (reference sequence). This CDR3 contains 11 residues. The CDR3 coding sequence is TGTGCCTGGAATTGGGAGAACGAGCAGTACTTC. It is translated as CAWNWENEQYF. The complete variable domain, with remaining parts taken from reference TRBV30 and TRBJ2-7, reads SQTIHQWPATLVQPVGSPLSLECTVEGTSNPNLYWYRQAAGRGLQLLFYSVGIGQISSEVPQNLSASRPQDRQFILSSKKLLLSDSGFYLCAWNWENEQYFGPGTRLTVT.

With regard to this clone: The likely explanation is a read error, given a far larger clone one base away. The chain combines TRBV18 with TRBJ2-1; 9 positions agree with TRBD2. The CDR3 has 15 residues. The germline CDR1 and CDR2 sequences are KGHSH and LQKENI. The ends lost 1 base at V and 9 bases at J; junction bases unmatched: 7. The CDR3 DNA follows: TGTGCCAGCTCACCACAGCCTAGCGGGAAGGCTGAGCAGTTCTTC. Translated: CASSPQPSGKAEQFF.

The chain joins TRBV14 to TRBJ2-3; D is perhaps TRBD2 (6 bases). Trimming pared 1 base from V and 2 bases from J, leaving 19 bases between. The CDR3 has 18 amino acids. CDR1 and CDR2 (germline): SGHDN, FVKESK. The CDR3 protein is CASSQAIIDGTPTDTQYF. Here the CDR3 DNA reads TGTGCCAGCAGCCAAGCTATTATTGACGGGACTCCCACAGATACGCAGTATTTT.